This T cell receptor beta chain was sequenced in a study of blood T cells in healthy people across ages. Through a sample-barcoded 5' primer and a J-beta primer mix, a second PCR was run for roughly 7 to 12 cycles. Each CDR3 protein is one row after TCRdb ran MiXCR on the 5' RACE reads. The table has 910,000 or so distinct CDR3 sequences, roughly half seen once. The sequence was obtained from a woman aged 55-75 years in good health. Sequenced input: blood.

The CDR3 DNA follows: TGTGCCAGCAGTGAGATTTACAATGAGCAGTTCTTC. Translation: CASSEIYNEQFF. V and J are TRBV2 and TRBJ2-1; D gene uncertain. The CDR3 is 12 residues long. CDR1 and CDR2 from the germline V gene are SNHLY and FYNNEI. Trimming shortened V by 3 bases and J by 4 bases, and 4 bases separated the two germline ends.